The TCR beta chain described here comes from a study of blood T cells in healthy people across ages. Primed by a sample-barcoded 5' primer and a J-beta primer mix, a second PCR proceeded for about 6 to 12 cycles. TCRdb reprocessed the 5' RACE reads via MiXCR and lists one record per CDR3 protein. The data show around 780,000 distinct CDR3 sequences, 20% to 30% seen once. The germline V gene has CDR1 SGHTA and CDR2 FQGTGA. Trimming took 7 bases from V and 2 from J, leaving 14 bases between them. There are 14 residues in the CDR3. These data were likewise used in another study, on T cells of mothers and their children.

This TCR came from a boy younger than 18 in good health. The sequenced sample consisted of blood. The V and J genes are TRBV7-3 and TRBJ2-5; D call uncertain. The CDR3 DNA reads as TGTGCCAGCAACCCAAGTTCGAGACAAGAGACCCAGTACTTC. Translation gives CASNPSSRQETQYF.